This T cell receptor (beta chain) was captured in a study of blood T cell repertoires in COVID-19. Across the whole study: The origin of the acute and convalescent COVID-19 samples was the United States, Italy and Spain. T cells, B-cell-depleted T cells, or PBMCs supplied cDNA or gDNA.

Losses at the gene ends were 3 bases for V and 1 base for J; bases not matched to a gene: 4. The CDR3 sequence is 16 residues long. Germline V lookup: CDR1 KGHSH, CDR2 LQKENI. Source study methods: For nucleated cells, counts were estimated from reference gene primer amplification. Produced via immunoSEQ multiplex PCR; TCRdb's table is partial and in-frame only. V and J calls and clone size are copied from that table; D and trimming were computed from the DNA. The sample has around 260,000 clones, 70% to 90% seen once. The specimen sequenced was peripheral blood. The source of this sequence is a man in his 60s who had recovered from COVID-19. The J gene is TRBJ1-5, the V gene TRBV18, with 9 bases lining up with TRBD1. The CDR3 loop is CASSPTGGSSNQPQHF. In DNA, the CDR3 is TGTGCCAGCTCACCGACAGGGGGATCAAGCAATCAGCCCCAGCATTTT.